This is a list of T cell receptor beta chains from one sample in a study of cytomegalovirus exposure and HLA in healthy donors. Assay: immunoSEQ multiplex PCR; the TCRdb copy retains only in-frame clones and omits some. Found here are tens of thousands of clones, 94% of them singletons; the top ten hold 3.3%. The sequenced sample was PBMCs. The receptor set was obtained from a woman under 30 in good health and CMV-seropositive. Each CDR3 is given with its conserved first and last residue. A D gene is named only where the DNA matches it firmly. Expanded clones are given a class, and other clones once, few, many or no size at all.

V gene	clone size	D gene	J gene	CDR3 DNA	CDR3 protein
TRBV7-2	once	-	TRBJ2-4	TGTGCCAGCAGCCCCCCTATTCTAGCCAAAAACATTCAGTACTTC	CASSPPILAKNIQYF
TRBV15	-	-	TRBJ1-1	TGTGCCACCAGCAGAGATTTTGTATATGAAGCTTTCTTT	CATSRDFVYEAFF
TRBV9	once	-	TRBJ1-4	TGTGCCAGCAGTGTGACGGGAGTGGGTGAAAAACTGTTTTTT	CASSVTGVGEKLFF
TRBV4-3	-	-	TRBJ2-7	TGCGCCAGCAGCCAAGTCGGCCCTAGCGAGATTGGGGCCTCCTACGAGCAGTACTTC	CASSQVGPSEIGASYEQYF
TRBV5-4	-	-	TRBJ2-2	TGTGCCAGCAGCCCCCGGGAGCTGAACACCGGGGAGCTGTTTTTT	CASSPRELNTGELFF
TRBV15	-	-	TRBJ1-6	TGTGCCACCAGCAGAGACTTTAACCGGGACACCTATTCACCCCTCCACTTT	CATSRDFNRDTYSPLHF
TRBV5-6	-	TRBD2	TRBJ2-3	TGTGCCAGCAGCGCCGGGACTAGCGGAGGCGCTAGCACAGATACGCAGTATTTT	CASSAGTSGGASTDTQYF
TRBV19	-	-	TRBJ2-7	TGTGCCAGTAGTATAGCCCGGGACACTTCCTACGAGCAGTACTTC	CASSIARDTSYEQYF
TRBV5-8	-	-	TRBJ2-1	TGTGCCAGCAGCTTGTGGGCAGGGGATGAGCAGTTCTTC	CASSLWAGDEQFF
TRBV12-1	-	-	TRBJ1-3	TGTGCCAGCAGCTGGGGGGACAGCTATTCTGGAAACACCATATATTTT	CASSWGDSYSGNTIYF
TRBV6-1	-	-	TRBJ1-2	TGTGCCAGCGGTGCCGGGGGGAACTATGGCTACACCTTC	CASGAGGNYGYTF